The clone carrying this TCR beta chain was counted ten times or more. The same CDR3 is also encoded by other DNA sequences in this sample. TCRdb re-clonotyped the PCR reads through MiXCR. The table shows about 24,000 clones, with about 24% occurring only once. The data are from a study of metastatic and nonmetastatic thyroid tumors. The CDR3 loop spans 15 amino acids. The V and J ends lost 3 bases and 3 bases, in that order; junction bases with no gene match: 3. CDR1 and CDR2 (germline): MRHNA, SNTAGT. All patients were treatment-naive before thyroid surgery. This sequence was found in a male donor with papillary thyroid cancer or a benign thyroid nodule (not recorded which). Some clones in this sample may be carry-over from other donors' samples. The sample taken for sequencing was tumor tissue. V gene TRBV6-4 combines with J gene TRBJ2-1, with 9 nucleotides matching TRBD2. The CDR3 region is CASSEGGRDYNEQFF. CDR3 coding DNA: TGTGCCAGCAGTGAAGGCGGGAGGGACTACAATGAGCAGTTCTTC.